What follows are 30 T cell receptor beta chains derived from one specimen sequenced in a study of blood T cell repertoires in COVID-19. Some clones are missing from TCRdb's copy, which holds only in-frame ones; the method was immunoSEQ multiplex PCR. The data contain about 410,000 clones, just over 85% of them seen just once; the ten biggest clones take up almost 1.5%. The sequenced sample was peripheral blood. These receptors came from a woman in her twenties or thirties with active or convalescent COVID-19.

The gene calls are TRBV5-1 and TRBJ1-5; 7 bases fit TRBD1. In germline, CDR1 is SGHRS, CDR2 YFSETQ. This CDR3 has 15 residues. V lost 1 base to trimming and J lost 5 bases; unmatched junction nucleotides: 6. CDR3 sequence: CASSLTGAVDQPQHF. The CDR3 nucleotides read TGCGCCAGCAGCTTGACAGGGGCGGTGGATCAGCCCCAGCATTTT. The full variable domain, in which reference TRBV5-1 and TRBJ1-5 provide the parts outside the CDR3, is KAGVTQTPRYLIKTRGQQVTLSCSPISGHRSVSWYQQTPGQGLQFLFEYFSETQRNKGNFPGRFSGRQFSNSRSEMNVSTLELGDSALYLCASSLTGAVDQPQHFGDGTRLSIL.

The chain uses TRBV3-1 (or the pseudogene TRBV3-2) and TRBJ1-2; D is perhaps TRBD1 (5 bases). V was shortened by 1 base and J by 8 bases, with 8 bases between the two germline ends. The length of the CDR3 is 12 residues. Germline V gene lookup returns CDR1 LGHDT and CDR2 YNNKEL (reference sequence). CDR3 protein: CASSQAGGGYTF. Here the CDR3 DNA reads TGTGCCAGCAGCCAAGCGGGGGGAGGCTACACCTTC.

The table lists this clone with a few counts. This CDR3 is CASSVEAGYGYTF. The CDR3 nucleotides are TGTGCCAGCAGCGTAGAGGCAGGCTATGGCTACACCTTC. The V and J genes are TRBV9 and TRBJ1-2; no firm D call. Per germline, CDR1 SGDLS and CDR2 YYNGEE. The CDR3 is 13 residues long. Trimming removed 0 bases from V and 4 bases from J, with 7 bases in between.

CDR3 sequence (DNA): TGCGCCAGCAGCTTGGGTCAGGGTCTAGCCAAAAACATTCAGTACTTC. This codes for CASSLGQGLAKNIQYF. The chain carries TRBV5-1 and TRBJ2-4; maybe TRBD1 (5 bases). The germline V gene has CDR1 SGHRS and CDR2 YFSETQ. Trimming cost V 0 bases and J 0 bases, with 10 bases left between them. This CDR3 is built from 16 residues.

The J gene is TRBJ1-3, the V gene TRBV6-6, with TRBD1 identical over 9 bases. CDR1 and CDR2 (germline): MNHNY, SVGAGI (reference sequence). CDR3 length equals 16 residues. Trimming cost V 2 bases and J 1 base; bases outside gene matches: 3. In DNA form, the CDR3 reads TGTGCCAGCAGTTACGACGGGACAGGGTCTGGAAACACCATATATTTT. Amino acids: CASSYDGTGSGNTIYF.

The chain uses TRBV6-5 and TRBJ2-3; TRBD2 agrees at 7 bases. The V segment lost 5 bases and the J segment 2 bases; nucleotides outside the gene matches: 4. Germline V gene sequence: CDR1 MNHEY, CDR2 SVGAGI. The CDR3 extends over 14 amino acids. CDR3: CASSLGLVTDTQYF. The CDR3 bases are TGTGCCAGCAGTCTCGGACTAGTCACAGATACGCAGTATTTT.

The chain combines TRBV30 with TRBJ2-2; D gene uncertain. This CDR3 comprises 13 residues. Looked up from germline, CDR1 is GTSNPN and CDR2 is SVGIG (reference sequence). V was cut by 4 bases and J by 1 base, with 7 bases left in between. As DNA, the CDR3 is TGTGCCTGGAATATGTTGAACACCGGGGAGCTGTTTTTT. Residues: CAWNMLNTGELFF.

The chain uses TRBV5-6 and TRBJ1-4; D ambiguous. Germline CDR1 is SGHDT and CDR2 is YYEEEE. The V end lost 3 bases, the J end lost 11 bases, and 8 bases lay between the germline ends. The CDR3 sequence is 11 residues long. CDR3 amino acids: CASSSGVKLFF. The CDR3 DNA sequence: TGTGCCAGCAGCTCCGGAGTGAAACTGTTTTTT. The full variable domain, completed using reference TRBV5-6 and TRBJ1-4, is DAGVTQSPTHLIKTRGQQVTLRCSPKSGHDTVSWYQQALGQGPQFIFQYYEEEERQRGNFPDRFSGHQFPNYSSELNVNALLLGDSALYLCASSSGVKLFFGSGTQLSVL.

The genes are TRBV5-5 and TRBJ1-2, with 8 bases that match TRBD1. Trimming took 3 bases from V and 3 from J; bases not matched to a gene: 7. CDR3 size: 15 residues. Germline V gene lookup returns CDR1 SGHKS and CDR2 YYEKEE (reference sequence). The CDR3: CASSYAGGADYGYTF. DNA for the CDR3: TGTGCCAGCAGCTACGCAGGGGGCGCAGACTATGGCTACACCTTC. Filled out from reference TRBV5-5 and TRBJ1-2, the complete variable domain reads DAGVTQSPTHLIKTRGQQVTLRCSPISGHKSVSWYQQVLGQGPQFIFQYYEKEERGRGNFPDRFSARQFPNYSSELNVNALLLGDSALYLCASSYAGGADYGYTFGSGTRLTVV.

The rearrangement joins TRBV2 to TRBJ1-6; 8 bases are a match to TRBD1. This CDR3 spans 17 amino acids. V lost 7 bases, J lost 3 bases, and 11 bases stayed unmatched. Per germline, CDR1 SNHLY and CDR2 FYNNEI. The CDR3: CASITGGTGHYNSPLHF. The CDR3 region has the DNA TGTGCCAGCATCACGGGCGGGACAGGCCACTATAATTCACCCCTCCACTTT.

This rearrangement joins TRBV11-2 to TRBJ2-3, with 7 bases that match TRBD2. The junction had 5 bases not matched to a gene; V was cut back by 0 bases and J by 2 bases. CDR1 and CDR2 (germline): SGHAT, FQNNGV. The CDR3 is made up of 16 amino acids. DNA for the CDR3: TGTGCCAGCAGCTTAGATCCCCGGGGGGTCACAGATACGCAGTATTTT. Its protein is CASSLDPRGVTDTQYF.

This chain uses TRBV3-1 (or the pseudogene TRBV3-2) with TRBJ1-4; D may be TRBD1 (5 bases). V was shortened by 3 bases and J by 3 bases, with 11 bases between the two germline ends. Per the germline V gene, CDR1 is LGHDT and CDR2 is YNNKEL (reference sequence). The CDR3 has 15 amino acids. CDR3 protein: CASSQDGGPNEKLFF. CDR3 DNA: TGTGCCAGCAGCCAGGACGGGGGACCTAATGAAAAACTGTTTTTT.

The chain employs TRBV25-1 and TRBJ1-2, with D possibly TRBD1 on 6 matching bases. The CDR3 length is 16 residues. Germline V gene data show CDR1 as MGHDK and CDR2 as SYGVNS. The V end was cut by 6 bases, the J end by 8 bases, with 25 bases between. CDR3: CASRGGGGNSRSGYTF. CDR3 bases: TGTGCCAGCAGGGGAGGGGGAGGGAACAGTAGGAGCGGCTACACCTTC.

This clone has more than one count but fewer than ten. The rearrangement joins TRBV7-7 to TRBJ2-1; TRBD2 agrees at 8 bases. CDR1 and CDR2 (germline): SSHAT, FNYEAQ (reference sequence). Trimming took 2 bases from V and 6 from J; bases not matched to a gene: 6. The CDR3 has 15 amino acids. As DNA, the CDR3 is TGTGCCAGCAGCTTATCTAACGGGGGGGCCAATGAGCAGTTCTTC. This gives the protein CASSLSNGGANEQFF.

Comment on this clone: The junction and the germline gene differ at one end; a read error may be behind it. The rearrangement links TRBV4-1 to TRBJ2-3, with 12 bases fitting TRBD2. Looked up from germline, CDR1 is MGHRA and CDR2 is YSYEKL. The CDR3 sequence is 18 residues long. CDR3: CASSQGLAGILSTDTQYF. The CDR3 DNA reads TGCGCCAGCAGTCAAGGACTAGCGGGAATTTTATCCACAGATACGCAGTATTTT.

The chain employs TRBV7-9 and TRBJ1-1, with TRBD1 identical over 9 bases. V gave up 2 bases and J gave up 0 bases; unmatched junction bases: 10. The germline V gene encodes CDR1 SEHNR and CDR2 FQNEAQ (reference sequence). This CDR3 region has 18 residues. Here the CDR3 reads CASSLSPTGGSMNTEAFF. CDR3 in DNA: TGTGCCAGCAGCTTATCCCCGACAGGGGGGAGTATGAACACTGAAGCTTTCTTT.

The gene calls are TRBV6-1 and TRBJ1-2, with D possibly being TRBD1 (6 bases). Trimming left V 2 bases short and J 4 bases short, with 14 bases between. The CDR3 is made up of 15 amino acids. The germline V gene encodes CDR1 MNHNS and CDR2 SASEGT. The CDR3 DNA reads TGTGCCAGCAGTGAATTACCAGGGGAAGGCTATGGCTACACCTTC. Translated: CASSELPGEGYGYTF.

The genes are TRBV6-5 and TRBJ1-6, with D tentatively TRBD1 (6 bases). Germline V lookup: CDR1 MNHEY, CDR2 SVGAGI. This CDR3 is 15 amino acids long. The V end was cut by 7 bases, the J end by 3 bases, with 13 bases between. The CDR3 coding sequence is TGTGCCAGCAATAAAATACAGGGCTATAATTCACCCCTCCACTTT. It encodes CASNKIQGYNSPLHF.

CDR3 bases: TGTGCCAGCAGTTACATGGGCGGACAGAGTACGGGGCAGTACTTC. It is translated as CASSYMGGQSTGQYF. The V call is TRBV6-6, the J call TRBJ2-7; D is perhaps TRBD1 (6 bases). V was clipped by 2 bases and J by 9 bases, with 20 bases between them. Germline V gene lookup returns CDR1 MNHNY and CDR2 SVGAGI (reference sequence). The CDR3 consists of 15 residues.

The rearrangement links TRBV4-1 to TRBJ2-3, with TRBD2 matching over 9 bases. After removal of 0 bases from V and 4 bases from J, the junction contained 8 bases not matched to a gene. CDR1 is MGHRA and CDR2 is YSYEKL in the germline V gene. This CDR3 has 17 amino acids. For the CDR3, the DNA is TGCGCCAGCAGCCAAGATCCCGGACTAGCGATCGCAGATACGCAGTATTTT. Protein: CASSQDPGLAIADTQYF.

The J gene is TRBJ2-7, the V gene TRBV9; 8 nucleotides align to TRBD2. The CDR3 length is 18 residues. The germline V gene has CDR1 SGDLS and CDR2 YYNGEE. Unmatched junction bases numbered 15, after V lost 4 bases and J lost 0 bases. CDR3 coding DNA: TGTGCCAGCAGCCCTGGGGGTAGCGGGATCCTTACCTCCTACGAGCAGTACTTC. This encodes CASSPGGSGILTSYEQYF.

CDR3 bases: TGTGCCAGCAGTAAACTCCAAGAGCAGTTCTTC. As protein: CASSKLQEQFF. The chain couples TRBV6-2 or TRBV6-3 to TRBJ2-1; the D is unclear. From germline, CDR1 is MNHEY and CDR2 SVGEGT. There are 11 residues in the CDR3. Trimming left V 5 bases short and J 10 bases short, with 9 bases between.

The gene calls are TRBV6-2 or TRBV6-3 and TRBJ1-2, with TRBD1 identical over 8 bases. The CDR3 totals 13 residues. Looked up from germline, CDR1 is MNHEY and CDR2 is SVGEGT. Trimming at V came to 6 bases and at J to 7 bases, leaving 7 bases not matched to a gene. CDR3 in amino acids: CASSGFRGLGYTF. The CDR3 region has the DNA TGTGCCAGCAGCGGCTTCAGGGGGCTTGGCTACACCTTC.

V is TRBV4-1 and J is TRBJ1-2, with 10 bases fitting TRBD1. Trimming took 4 bases from V and 5 from J; bases not matched to a gene: 7. The CDR3 sequence is 15 residues long. CDR1 is MGHRA, CDR2 YSYEKL, per germline. The CDR3 spells CASSPGDRGHYGYTF. Written as DNA, the CDR3 is TGCGCCAGCAGCCCTGGGGACAGGGGACATTATGGCTACACCTTC.

This chain links TRBV12-3 or TRBV12-4 with TRBJ1-1; the D gene is possibly TRBD1 (6 bases). This CDR3 contains 13 residues. DNA of the CDR3: TGTGCGGCGGGGGGGCGCTTTAACACTGAAGCTTTCTTT. This encodes CAAGGRFNTEAFF.

This clone came up once. The genes are TRBV19 and TRBJ2-7; possibly TRBD2 for D (6 bases). Germline assignment: CDR1 LNHDA and CDR2 SQIVND (reference sequence). There are 14 residues in the CDR3. V was pared by 5 bases and J by 0 bases, with 11 bases between. CDR3 sequence (DNA): TGTGCCAGTAGTGCCGGGGGTAGCTCCTACGAGCAGTACTTC. Its protein product is CASSAGGSSYEQYF. The whole variable domain, remainder taken from reference TRBV19 and TRBJ2-7, is DGGITQSPKYLFRKEGQNVTLSCEQNLNHDAMYWYRQDPGQGLRLIYYSQIVNDFQKGDIAEGYSVSREKKESFPLTVTSAQKNPTAFYLCASSAGGSSYEQYFGPGTRLTVT.

V and J are TRBV5-4 and TRBJ2-3; a weak D match, TRBD2 (5 bases). V lost 2 bases to trimming and J lost 1 base, with 11 bases between them. Germline V lookup: CDR1 SGHNT, CDR2 YYREEE (reference sequence). This CDR3 comprises 15 residues. CDR3 in DNA: TGTGCCAGCAGCTTAACGGGGTCGGGCACAGATACGCAGTATTTT. Encoded protein: CASSLTGSGTDTQYF. The entire variable domain, with the rest obtained from reference TRBV5-4 and TRBJ2-3, is as follows: ETGVTQSPTHLIKTRGQQVTLRCSSQSGHNTVSWYQQALGQGPQFIFQYYREEENGRGNFPPRFSGLQFPNYSSELNVNALELDDSALYLCASSLTGSGTDTQYFGPGTRLTVL.

Only a few counts were recorded for this clone. V is TRBV5-1 and J is TRBJ2-3, with no clear D. Trimming removed 0 bases at V and 2 bases at J, with 10 bases between. The CDR3 runs 15 residues. Germline assignment: CDR1 SGHRS and CDR2 YFSETQ. The CDR3 region is CASSLAPSNTDTQYF. The CDR3, as DNA: TGCGCCAGCAGCTTGGCCCCCAGTAACACAGATACGCAGTATTTT.

In its sample, this clone was seen once. The chain has TRBV4-1 and TRBJ1-1, with D tentatively TRBD1 (6 bases). The CDR3 has 17 residues. The germline V and J ends were trimmed by 1 base and 5 bases, with 20 bases remaining between them. Germline V lookup: CDR1 MGHRA, CDR2 YSYEKL. In DNA form, the CDR3 reads TGCGCCAGCAGCCAAGGTTTTGGCCGAACAGGGTCGACTGAAGCTTTCTTT. Protein: CASSQGFGRTGSTEAFF.

This chain joins TRBV9 and TRBJ1-2; 9 bases fit TRBD1. V lost 5 bases to trimming and J lost 6 bases; unmatched junction nucleotides: 14. Germline CDR1 is SGDLS and CDR2 is YYNGEE. The CDR3 runs to 16 residues. CDR3 DNA sequence: TGTGCCAGCAGTCCCGAACCTGTACAGGGGGCAAATGGCTACACCTTC. Translation gives CASSPEPVQGANGYTF.